The rows below give T cell receptor beta chains drawn from one sample of a study of PD-1 blockade in mismatch repair-deficient tumors. TCRdb's copy holds only in-frame clones and misses some; the assay was immunoSEQ multiplex PCR. Of roughly 50,000 clones listed, 81% are singletons. The material was peripheral blood, obtained roughly 20 weeks after starting pembrolizumab. The receptor set was obtained from an adult with mismatch repair-deficient cancer. Both conserved end residues are trimmed from each CDR3.

V	J	CDR3
TRBV29-1	TRBJ1-2	SVAQGVGYGYT
TRBV27	TRBJ1-2	ASSETDRVDGYT
TRBV5-6	TRBJ2-7	ASSLAPSGRGYEQY
TRBV12-5	TRBJ1-5	ASGPPWGQNSNQPQH
TRBV5-1	TRBJ1-1	ASSLTGRTEAF
TRBV7-9	TRBJ2-2	ASSRVVTGELF
TRBV30	TRBJ1-1	AWVDNMNTEAF
TRBV5-4	TRBJ1-2	ASVDPGTETDT
TRBV6-6	TRBJ1-1	ASSASRDTEAF
TRBV5-4	TRBJ1-2	ASGTDRGMNGYT
TRBV19	TRBJ1-4	ASRQSPATNEKLF
TRBV19	TRBJ1-2	ASSLSAQANYGYT
TRBV5-1	TRBJ2-5	ASSLGEELRNRAETQY
TRBV11-3	TRBJ1-1	ASSSGTGVMNTEAF
TRBV6-6	TRBJ2-1	ASSYGGLAYNEQF
TRBV4-3	TRBJ2-2	ASSPVVAANTGELF
TRBV28	TRBJ2-5	ASSFTDRLGETQY
TRBV11-3	TRBJ2-3	ASSLGPATDTQY
TRBV9	TRBJ2-2	ASSVEGSANTGELF
TRBV19	TRBJ2-6	ASIPGAGASHSGANVLT
TRBV25-1	TRBJ2-5	ASRGTSGSEGTQY
TRBV19	TRBJ2-1	ASRSLAGSNEQF
TRBV18	TRBJ2-1	ASSPELAGGLNEQF
TRBV28	TRBJ2-5	ASSYYGTGERGETQY
TRBV18	TRBJ2-1	ASSPPGTLDEQF
TRBV14	TRBJ1-2	ASSRAGTGLSGYT
TRBV6-1	TRBJ1-2	AISETTGTYHYGYT
TRBV6-6	TRBJ1-4	ASSRQEGVEKLF
TRBV28	TRBJ2-5	ASSFNRGQETQY
TRBV6-5	TRBJ2-4	ASSSGDSKNIQY
TRBV4-1	TRBJ1-2	ASSQEETTKAGYT
TRBV6-6	TRBJ1-2	ASSYDPTGPGGYT
TRBV6-5	TRBJ2-7	ATRSGALTYYEQY
TRBV15	TRBJ1-5	ATTRGLDQPQH
TRBV2	TRBJ2-1	ASSDTGAVNEQF
TRBV11-2	TRBJ2-1	ASSPTGSNEQF
TRBV7-3	TRBJ1-6	ASSLLGFNSPLH
TRBV7-2	TRBJ2-3	ASSLYSPGLAGPRDTQY
TRBV30	TRBJ2-7	AWSLLYEQY
TRBV19	TRBJ1-2	ASSTLNNYGYT
TRBV4-1	TRBJ1-1	ASSQLPSRLFGGAAPEAF
TRBV7-3	TRBJ2-1	ASSLRGPRGFYNEQF
TRBV7-9	TRBJ2-3	ASSYGGQRTDTQY